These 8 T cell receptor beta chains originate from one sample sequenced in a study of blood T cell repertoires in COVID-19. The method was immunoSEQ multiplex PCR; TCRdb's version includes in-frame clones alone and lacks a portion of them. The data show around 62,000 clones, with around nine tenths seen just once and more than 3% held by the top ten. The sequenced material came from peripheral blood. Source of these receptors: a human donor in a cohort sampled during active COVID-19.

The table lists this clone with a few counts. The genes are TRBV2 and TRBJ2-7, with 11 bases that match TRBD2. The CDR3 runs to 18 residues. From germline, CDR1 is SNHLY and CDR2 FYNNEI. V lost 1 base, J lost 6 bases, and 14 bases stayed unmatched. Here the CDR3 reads CASSEEVLAGVRTFEQYF. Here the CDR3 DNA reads TGTGCCAGCAGTGAAGAGGTACTAGCGGGAGTACGGACCTTCGAGCAGTACTTC.

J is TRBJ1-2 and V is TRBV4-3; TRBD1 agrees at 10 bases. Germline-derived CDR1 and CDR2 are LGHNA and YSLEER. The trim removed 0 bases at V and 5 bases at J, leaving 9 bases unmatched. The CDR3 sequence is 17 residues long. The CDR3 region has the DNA TGCGCCAGCAGCCAAGACCGGGGACAGGGGAGGGATTATGGCTACACCTTC. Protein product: CASSQDRGQGRDYGYTF.

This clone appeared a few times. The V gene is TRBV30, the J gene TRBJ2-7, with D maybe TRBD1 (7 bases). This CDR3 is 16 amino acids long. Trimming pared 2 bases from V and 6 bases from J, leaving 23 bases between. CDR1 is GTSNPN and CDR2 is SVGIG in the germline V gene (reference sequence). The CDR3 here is CAWSKQGMGGVSEQYF. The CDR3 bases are TGTGCCTGGAGTAAACAGGGGATGGGGGGAGTCTCCGAGCAGTACTTC.

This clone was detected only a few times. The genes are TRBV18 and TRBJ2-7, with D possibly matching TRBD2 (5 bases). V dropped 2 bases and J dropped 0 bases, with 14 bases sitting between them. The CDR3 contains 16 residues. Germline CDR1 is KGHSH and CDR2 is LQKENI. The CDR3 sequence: CASSPGRAGLSYEQYF. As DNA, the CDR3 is TGTGCCAGCTCACCAGGGCGAGCAGGACTCTCCTACGAGCAGTACTTC.

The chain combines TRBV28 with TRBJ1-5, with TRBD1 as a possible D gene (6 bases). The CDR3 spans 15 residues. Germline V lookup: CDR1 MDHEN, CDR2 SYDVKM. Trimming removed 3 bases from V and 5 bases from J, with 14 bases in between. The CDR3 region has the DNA TGTGCCAGCAGTTTGGGGACTAAGGGGGATCAGCCCCAGCATTTT. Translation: CASSLGTKGDQPQHF.

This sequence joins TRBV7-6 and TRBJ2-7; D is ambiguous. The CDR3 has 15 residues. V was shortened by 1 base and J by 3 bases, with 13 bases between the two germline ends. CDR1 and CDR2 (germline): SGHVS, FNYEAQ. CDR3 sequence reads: CASSLEPRVDYEQYF. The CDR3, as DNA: TGTGCCAGCAGCTTAGAACCCCGGGTGGACTACGAGCAGTACTTC.

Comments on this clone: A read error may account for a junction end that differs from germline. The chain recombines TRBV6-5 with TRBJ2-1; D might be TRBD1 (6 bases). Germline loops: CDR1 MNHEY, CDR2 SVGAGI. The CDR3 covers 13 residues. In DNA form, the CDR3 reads TGTGCCAGCAGCGGAGACAGGACCAATAAGCAGTTCTTC. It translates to CASSGDRTNKQFF.

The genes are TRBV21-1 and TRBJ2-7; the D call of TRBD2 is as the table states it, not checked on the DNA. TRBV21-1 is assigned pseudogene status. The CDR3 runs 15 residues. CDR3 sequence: CASSKRSGSSYEQYF. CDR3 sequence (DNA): TGTGCCAGCAGCAAAAGGTCCGGGAGCTCCTACGAGCAGTACTTC.